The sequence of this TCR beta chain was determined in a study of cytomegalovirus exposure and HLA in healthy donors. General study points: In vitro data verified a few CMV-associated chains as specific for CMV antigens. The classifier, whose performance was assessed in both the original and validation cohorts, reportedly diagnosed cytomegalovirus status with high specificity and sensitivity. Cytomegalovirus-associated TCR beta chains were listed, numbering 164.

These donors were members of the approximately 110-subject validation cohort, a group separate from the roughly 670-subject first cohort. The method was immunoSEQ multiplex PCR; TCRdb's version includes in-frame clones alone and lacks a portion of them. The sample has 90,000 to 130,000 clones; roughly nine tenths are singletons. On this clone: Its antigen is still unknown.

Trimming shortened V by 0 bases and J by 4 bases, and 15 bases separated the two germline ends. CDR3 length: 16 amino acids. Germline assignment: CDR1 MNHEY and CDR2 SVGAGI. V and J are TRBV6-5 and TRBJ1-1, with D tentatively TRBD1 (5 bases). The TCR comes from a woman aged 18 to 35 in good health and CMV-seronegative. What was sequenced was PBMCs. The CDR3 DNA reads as TGTGCCAGCAGTTACTCGATTTCAGGGATGACCACTGAAGCTTTCTTT. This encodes CASSYSISGMTTEAFF.